This TCR beta chain is drawn from a study of glioma-infiltrating T cells. The CDR3 is 13 amino acids. V gave up 7 bases and J gave up 8 bases, with 18 bases separating them. Germline CDR1 and CDR2: SQVTM and ANQGSEA. The table lists this clonotype with a few counts. Amplification of TCR alpha and beta CDR3 regions from RNA used iRepertoire nested multiplex PCR. MiXCR, run by TCRdb on the multiplex PCR reads, gives a single entry per CDR3 protein. Here the sample spans 150,000 to 200,000 distinct CDR3 sequences, roughly 45% being singletons. The sample taken for sequencing was glioma tissue, nonneoplastic brain tissue, or PBMCs (not recorded which). V is TRBV29-1 and J is TRBJ2-1; D possibly uses TRBD1 or TRBD2 (6 bases each). This clonotype originated in a human donor with low-grade glioma or glioblastoma, undergoing nonglioma brain surgery, or in good health (not recorded which). CDR3 sequence (DNA): TGCAGCGCGCGGGACAACCTCCGGGATGAGCAGTTCTTC. Amino acids: CSARDNLRDEQFF.